Listed here is a single T cell receptor beta chain. The study ran its PCR with 60 Vbeta and 13 Jbeta primers. Clones were sequenced by immunoSEQ multiplex PCR, and TCRdb holds only the in-frame ones, with some missing. The table has 120,000 or so clones, roughly 75% seen once. The entry originates in a study of cytomegalovirus exposure and HLA in healthy donors. Germline loops: CDR1 SNHLY, CDR2 FYNNEI. The CDR3 consists of 17 residues. The ends were cut back, 4 bases at V and 0 bases at J, with 16 bases in the middle. The rearrangement joins TRBV2 to TRBJ2-1; TRBD2 is a possible D gene (6 bases). The sequencing sample was made of PBMCs. This TCR was recovered from a man in his thirties or forties in good health and CMV-seropositive. The CDR3 DNA follows: TGTGCCAGCAGTGTGGAAGGGCTAGCGATCTCCTACAATGAGCAGTTCTTC. Protein: CASSVEGLAISYNEQFF.